This TCR beta chain was identified in a study of T cell responses to AZD1222 COVID-19 vaccine. Whole-study findings and limits: Unmutated regions of variants are reportedly targeted by nearly half of spike-specific TCRs. Baseline antibody screening turned up just six seropositive AZD1222 recipients. Once two AZD1222 doses were given, Spike-specific TCR breadth and depth went up.

Points on this clone: Its antigen is as yet unknown.

The table came from immunoSEQ multiplex PCR; TCRdb's copy has only in-frame clones and leaves some out. The sample consists of 100,000 to 150,000 clones, around 84% of them appearing once. CDR1 is MNHNY and CDR2 is SVGAGI in the germline V gene (reference sequence). This CDR3 has 14 residues. Trimming left V 4 bases short and J 1 base short, with 10 bases between. The V and J genes are TRBV6-6 and TRBJ1-1, with D possibly matching TRBD1 (5 bases). The source was peripheral blood, collected 28 days after the second AZD1222 dose. The TCR sequence derives from an adult who received the AZD1222 COVID-19 vaccine. Written as DNA, the CDR3 is TGTGCCAGCAGTTCAAGACAGACGAACACTGAAGCTTTCTTT. The encoded protein is CASSSRQTNTEAFF.